A single sample is the source of the 8 T cell receptor beta chains below, sequenced in a study of blood T cell repertoires in COVID-19. Assay used: immunoSEQ multiplex PCR; TCRdb lists only in-frame clones, some missing. The repertoire includes about 84,000 clones, about 86% of them detected once, and roughly two fifths sits in the top ten. Sequenced sample: peripheral blood. The receptors were sampled from a man at least 80 years old with active or convalescent COVID-19.

The chain joins TRBV18 to TRBJ1-1, with 7 bases fitting TRBD1. With 2 bases clipped from V and 1 base from J, the junction kept 4 bases outside the gene matches. This CDR3 region has 15 residues. CDR1 is KGHSH and CDR2 is LQKENI in the germline V gene. CDR3 region: CASSPSTGTNTEAFF. CDR3 coding DNA: TGTGCCAGCTCACCATCGACAGGGACGAACACTGAAGCTTTCTTT.

The V call is TRBV6-5, the J call TRBJ1-1; TRBD1 is a possible D gene (6 bases). CDR1 is MNHEY, CDR2 SVGAGI, per germline. V lost 7 bases to trimming and J lost 1 base, with 13 bases between them. This CDR3 spans 14 amino acids. The CDR3 coding sequence is TGTGCCAGCACCCAATTAGGGGGGAACACTGAAGCTTTCTTT. As protein: CASTQLGGNTEAFF.

This clone was detected once. The rearrangement uses TRBV4-3 and TRBJ2-7, with 9 bases aligning to TRBD2. In germline, CDR1 is LGHNA, CDR2 YSLEER. The J segment lost 6 bases and the V segment lost 1 base, leaving 4 bases of the junction unmatched. The CDR3 is made up of 14 amino acids. CDR3: CASSQVAGVGEQYF. CDR3 in DNA: TGCGCCAGCAGCCAAGTAGCGGGAGTAGGCGAGCAGTACTTC.

The chain is built from TRBV6-6 and TRBJ2-7; 7 positions agree with TRBD2. Germline values: CDR1 MNHNY, CDR2 SVGAGI (reference sequence). Trimming took 5 bases from V and 0 from J; bases not matched to a gene: 13. The CDR3 covers 17 residues. Here the CDR3 DNA reads TGTGCCAGCAGTCGGGGTCAAGAACTAGCGAGCTCCTACGAGCAGTACTTC. Translating gives CASSRGQELASSYEQYF.

The chain couples TRBV5-6 to TRBJ1-5; maybe TRBD1 (6 bases). V lost 4 bases and J lost 5, with 10 bases in between. Per the germline V gene, CDR1 is SGHDT and CDR2 is YYEEEE. The CDR3 totals 13 residues. CDR3 sequence: CASSLGAYQPQHF. The DNA of the CDR3 is TGTGCCAGCAGCCTGGGGGCTTATCAGCCCCAGCATTTT. The full variable domain, its missing parts supplied by reference TRBV5-6 and TRBJ1-5, is DAGVTQSPTHLIKTRGQQVTLRCSPKSGHDTVSWYQQALGQGPQFIFQYYEEEERQRGNFPDRFSGHQFPNYSSELNVNALLLGDSALYLCASSLGAYQPQHFGDGTRLSIL.

The chain recombines TRBV19 with TRBJ2-3; 7 bases map to TRBD1. V gave up 6 bases and J gave up 0 bases; unmatched junction bases: 3. In germline, CDR1 is LNHDA, CDR2 SQIVND (reference sequence). The CDR3 is made up of 14 amino acids. This CDR3 reads CASRRDSSTDTQYF. The CDR3 DNA follows: TGTGCCAGTAGAAGGGACAGTAGCACAGATACGCAGTATTTT.

The rearrangement uses TRBV5-5 and TRBJ1-5; 7 bases line up with TRBD1. Looked up from germline, CDR1 is SGHKS and CDR2 is YYEKEE (reference sequence). V lost 5 bases, J lost 0 bases, and 20 bases stayed unmatched. The length of the CDR3 is 20 residues. The CDR3 sequence: CASRSPPGDRRLHSNQPQHF. CDR3 in DNA: TGTGCCAGCAGATCCCCCCCCGGGGACAGAAGGCTTCATAGCAATCAGCCCCAGCATTTT.

The chain carries TRBV3-1 (or the pseudogene TRBV3-2) and TRBJ2-3; tentatively, D is TRBD2 (5 bases). Germline V lookup: CDR1 LGHDT, CDR2 YNNKEL (reference sequence). The V gene lost 1 base and the J gene lost 6 bases, with 17 bases spanning the gap. The CDR3 has 16 residues. Here the CDR3 reads CASSQGGWSHPDTQYF. CDR3 DNA sequence: TGTGCCAGCAGCCAAGGAGGGTGGTCCCACCCGGATACGCAGTATTTT.